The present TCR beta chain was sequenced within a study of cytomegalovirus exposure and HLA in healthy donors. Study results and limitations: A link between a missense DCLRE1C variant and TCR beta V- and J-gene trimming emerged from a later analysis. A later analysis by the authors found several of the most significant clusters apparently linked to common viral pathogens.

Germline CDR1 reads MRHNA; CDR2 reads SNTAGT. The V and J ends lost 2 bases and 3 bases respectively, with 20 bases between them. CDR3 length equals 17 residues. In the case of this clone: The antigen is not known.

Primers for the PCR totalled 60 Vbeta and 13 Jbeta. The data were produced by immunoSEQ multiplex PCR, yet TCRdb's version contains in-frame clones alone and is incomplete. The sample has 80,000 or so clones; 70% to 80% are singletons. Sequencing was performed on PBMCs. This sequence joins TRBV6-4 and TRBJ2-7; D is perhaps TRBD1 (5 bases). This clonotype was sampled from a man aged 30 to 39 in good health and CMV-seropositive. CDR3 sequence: CASSDTTQGEDNYEQYF. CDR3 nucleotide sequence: TGTGCCAGCAGTGACACCACGCAGGGCGAGGATAACTACGAGCAGTACTTC.